Shown below are 29 T cell receptor beta chains from a single sample sequenced in a study of cytomegalovirus exposure and HLA in healthy donors. The PCR employed 60 Vbeta primers together with 13 Jbeta primers. The protocol was immunoSEQ multiplex PCR, while the TCRdb copy is restricted to in-frame clones and leaves out a portion. The profile covers 200,000 to 250,000 clones, with roughly four fifths appearing a single time and around 3% taken by the ten largest. The sample taken for sequencing was PBMCs. These receptors were obtained from a woman aged 40 to 55 in good health and CMV-seronegative.

The genes are TRBV19 and TRBJ1-1; D ambiguous. The germline V gene encodes CDR1 LNHDA and CDR2 SQIVND (reference sequence). Trimming stripped 3 bases from V and 3 bases from J, with 8 bases between. This CDR3 has 13 residues. CDR3 in amino acids: CASSMGRDTEAFF. CDR3 nucleotide sequence: TGTGCCAGTAGTATGGGGAGAGACACTGAAGCTTTCTTT. Using reference TRBV19 and TRBJ1-1 for the parts outside the CDR3, the full variable domain is DGGITQSPKYLFRKEGQNVTLSCEQNLNHDAMYWYRQDPGQGLRLIYYSQIVNDFQKGDIAEGYSVSREKKESFPLTVTSAQKNPTAFYLCASSMGRDTEAFFGQGTRLTVV.

This clone was picked up one time. The rearrangement links TRBV27 to TRBJ1-1; no clear D. CDR1 and CDR2 from the germline V gene are MNHEY and SMNVEV (reference sequence). V was clipped by 8 bases and J by 1 base, with 8 bases between them. This CDR3 region has 12 residues. The CDR3 nucleotides are TGTGCCAGCTGGAGAGAGAACACTGAAGCTTTCTTT. Translation gives CASWRENTEAFF.

The V gene is TRBV2, the J gene TRBJ1-1; D possibly corresponds to TRBD1 (5 bases). The CDR3 is 15 residues long. Germline V gives CDR1 SNHLY, CDR2 FYNNEI. V was clipped by 3 bases and J by 4 bases, with 15 bases between them. The CDR3 reads CASSDSGGVGTEAFF. The CDR3, as DNA: TGTGCCAGCAGTGACTCGGGGGGAGTAGGCACTGAAGCTTTCTTT.

The chain recombines TRBV18 with TRBJ1-4; 8 bases line up with TRBD1. The CDR3 covers 17 residues. Germline values: CDR1 KGHSH, CDR2 LQKENI. Trimming cost V 3 bases and J 0 bases; bases outside gene matches: 6. This CDR3 reads CASSPLGQAATNEKLFF. The CDR3 DNA reads TGTGCCAGCTCACCCCTGGGACAGGCTGCAACTAATGAAAAACTGTTTTTT.

This chain uses TRBV19 with TRBJ2-7, with 9 bases aligning to TRBD1. This CDR3 is 14 amino acids long. Germline V gene data show CDR1 as LNHDA and CDR2 as SQIVND (reference sequence). Trimming removed 6 bases from V and 2 bases from J; junction bases left unmatched: 5. The CDR3: CASSFGTGTYEQYF. The CDR3 bases are TGTGCCAGTAGCTTCGGGACAGGGACCTACGAGCAGTACTTC.

This CDR3 reads CASSPGQGGGYTF. CDR3 bases: TGTGCCAGCTCACCGGGACAGGGAGGAGGCTACACCTTC. The chain employs TRBV18 and TRBJ1-2; 9 bases line up with TRBD1. Unmatched junction bases numbered 4, after V lost 3 bases and J lost 8 bases. The CDR3 spans 13 residues. Germline V gene sequence: CDR1 KGHSH, CDR2 LQKENI.

This rearrangement joins TRBV10-1 to TRBJ2-1; 7 nucleotides agree with TRBD2. The germline V gene has CDR1 WNHNN and CDR2 SYGVQD (reference sequence). V was clipped by 0 bases and J by 0 bases; unmatched bases: 8. The CDR3 covers 18 residues. CDR3 nucleotides: TGCGCCAGCAGTGAGTCGTTCAGCGGGGAGATCTCCTACAATGAGCAGTTCTTC. Its protein is CASSESFSGEISYNEQFF.

The chain carries TRBV5-1 and TRBJ1-2; D gene ambiguous. V was clipped by 0 bases and J by 1 base, with 7 bases between them. Germline assignment: CDR1 SGHRS and CDR2 YFSETQ. There are 14 residues in the CDR3. CDR3 region: CASSLALSNYGYTF. The CDR3 nucleotides read TGCGCCAGCAGCTTGGCTCTGAGTAACTATGGCTACACCTTC.

The V call is TRBV11-2, the J call TRBJ2-7; D is perhaps TRBD2 (6 bases). V lost 1 base and J lost 7, with 17 bases in between. The CDR3 extends over 15 amino acids. Germline CDR1 reads SGHAT; CDR2 reads FQNNGV. The CDR3 coding sequence is TGTGCCAGCAGCTTAGCCGGCGGAGGGGAATGGGAGCAGTACTTC. It specifies CASSLAGGGEWEQYF.

The CDR3, as DNA: TGTGCCAGCAGCACGGGGGGGCGGCGAGAGCTGTTTTTT. Protein: CASSTGGRRELFF. The chain employs TRBV9 and TRBJ2-2, with TRBD2 identical over 8 bases. There are 13 residues in the CDR3. The V gene's germline CDR1 is SGDLS and CDR2 YYNGEE. The junction had 7 bases not matched to a gene; V was cut back by 4 bases and J by 11 bases.

V usage is TRBV6-1 and J usage is TRBJ2-3, with D perhaps TRBD1 (6 bases). The germline CDR1 and CDR2 sequences are MNHNS and SASEGT. The CDR3 totals 17 residues. The V and J ends lost 3 bases and 2 bases respectively, with 18 bases between them. CDR3 in DNA: TGTGCCAGCAGTGAGCAAGTGGGGACAAGATCCACAGATACGCAGTATTTT. It codes for CASSEQVGTRSTDTQYF.

The chain carries TRBV27 and TRBJ2-1; D is unclear. V was pared by 6 bases and J by 0 bases, with 9 bases between. The CDR3 runs 14 residues. CDR1 is MNHEY, CDR2 SMNVEV, per germline (reference sequence). The CDR3 is CASRLKSSYNEQFF. The CDR3 DNA reads as TGTGCCAGCAGACTAAAGAGCTCCTACAATGAGCAGTTCTTC.

The chain combines TRBV7-2 with TRBJ2-3, with 7 bases identical to TRBD2. After removal of 3 bases from V and 6 bases from J, the junction contained 12 bases not matched to a gene. Germline loops: CDR1 SGHTA, CDR2 FQGNSA. The CDR3 contains 16 residues. As DNA, the CDR3 is TGTGCCAGCAGCTTTCGGGCTAGCGGAGTCGCTGATACGCAGTATTTT. It yields the protein CASSFRASGVADTQYF. The full variable domain, completed using reference TRBV7-2 and TRBJ2-3, is GAGVSQSPSNKVTEKGKDVELRCDPISGHTALYWYRQSLGQGLEFLIYFQGNSAPDKSGLPSDRFSAERTGGSVSTLTIQRTQQEDSAVYLCASSFRASGVADTQYFGPGTRLTVL.

The gene calls are TRBV19 and TRBJ1-2, with D maybe TRBD1 (5 bases). Trimming removed 3 bases at V and 6 bases at J, with 8 bases between. Per the germline V gene, CDR1 is LNHDA and CDR2 is SQIVND (reference sequence). The CDR3 loop spans 12 amino acids. CDR3 region: CASSMGGNGYTF. The CDR3 DNA reads as TGTGCCAGTAGTATGGGGGGGAATGGCTACACCTTC.

The chain couples TRBV28 to TRBJ2-7, with TRBD1 matching over 8 bases. CDR1 and CDR2 from the germline V gene are MDHEN and SYDVKM. The CDR3 has 16 residues. Trimming removed 5 bases from V and 3 bases from J; junction bases left unmatched: 12. Here the CDR3 reads CASSPAGQGPYYEQYF. The CDR3 DNA sequence: TGTGCCAGCAGTCCAGCCGGACAGGGCCCATACTACGAGCAGTACTTC. The variable domain in full, completed from reference TRBV28 and TRBJ2-7, reads DVKVTQSSRYLVKRTGEKVFLECVQDMDHENMFWYRQDPGLGLRLIYFSYDVKMKEKGDIPEGYSVSREKKERFSLILESASTNQTSMYLCASSPAGQGPYYEQYFGPGTRLTVT.

The chain recombines TRBV6-6 with TRBJ2-3; TRBD1 might be the D (5 bases). The length of the CDR3 is 15 residues. The V end was cut by 6 bases, the J end by 4 bases, with 17 bases between. Germline-derived CDR1 and CDR2 are MNHNY and SVGAGI (reference sequence). CDR3 sequence (DNA): TGTGCCAGCAGAGGGGCCCAGTTGAGGTCAGATACGCAGTATTTT. Translating gives CASRGAQLRSDTQYF.

This clone was picked up one time. The CDR3 reads CASSLSSVTGELFF. In DNA form, the CDR3 reads TGTGCCAGCAGTCTCTCTAGTGTCACCGGGGAGCTGTTTTTT. This chain connects TRBV5-6 to TRBJ2-2; no reliable D call. From germline, CDR1 is SGHDT and CDR2 YYEEEE. The CDR3 loop spans 14 amino acids. V was pared by 5 bases and J by 4 bases, with 12 bases between.

The chain employs TRBV4-1 and TRBJ2-2; D remains unclear. CDR3 length: 13 amino acids. The V end lost 4 bases, the J end lost 1 base, and 4 bases lay between the germline ends. Germline V lookup: CDR1 MGHRA, CDR2 YSYEKL. CDR3 sequence reads: CASSRQNTGELFF. Here the CDR3 DNA reads TGCGCCAGCAGCCGACAGAACACCGGGGAGCTGTTTTTT.

The chain recombines TRBV9 with TRBJ2-5, with a tentative D call TRBD2 (6 bases). This CDR3 contains 15 residues. The ends were cut back, 0 bases at V and 2 bases at J, with 11 bases in the middle. Germline V gene sequence: CDR1 SGDLS, CDR2 YYNGEE. The CDR3: CASSVGSSGQETQYF. Here the CDR3 DNA reads TGTGCCAGCAGCGTAGGAAGTAGCGGACAAGAGACCCAGTACTTC.

The chain recombines TRBV9 with TRBJ2-1; 10 positions agree with TRBD2. CDR1 is SGDLS, CDR2 YYNGEE, per germline. The J segment lost 7 bases and the V segment lost 1 base, leaving 8 bases of the junction unmatched. The CDR3 is 16 amino acids. The CDR3 nucleotides are TGTGCCAGCAGCGTATTTCTAGCGGGAGAGGGGAATGAGCAGTTCTTC. This codes for CASSVFLAGEGNEQFF.

Comment on this clone: The same CDR3 is also encoded by other DNA sequences in this sample. The chain is built from TRBV9 and TRBJ2-2, with TRBD2 as a possible D gene (7 bases). Trimming pared 0 bases from V and 5 bases from J, leaving 14 bases between. Germline CDR1 reads SGDLS; CDR2 reads YYNGEE. The CDR3 has 16 residues. CDR3 sequence (DNA): TGTGCCAGCAGCGTAGGGGGGGGAGGGGGGACCGGGGAGCTGTTTTTT. Protein sequence: CASSVGGGGGTGELFF.

The chain links TRBV5-1 to TRBJ2-7; possible D gene TRBD1, 5 bases. CDR3 length: 17 amino acids. The germline V gene has CDR1 SGHRS and CDR2 YFSETQ. Deletions cut 4 bases from V and 1 base from J, with 21 bases between. In nucleotides, the CDR3 is TGCGCCAGCAGCCCCTACCTGTCGACAGAATTATCCTACGAGCAGTACTTC. It codes for CASSPYLSTELSYEQYF.

V is TRBV7-3 and J is TRBJ2-3; the D gene is possibly TRBD2 (6 bases). CDR1 and CDR2 from the germline V gene are SGHTA and FQGTGA. CDR3 size: 17 residues. Deletions cut 0 bases from V and 0 bases from J, with 13 bases between. The CDR3 spells CASSLTPGVASTDTQYF. CDR3 DNA: TGTGCCAGCAGCTTAACACCGGGGGTTGCTAGCACAGATACGCAGTATTTT.

The chain employs TRBV11-2 and TRBJ2-7; 15 bases align to TRBD2. The ends lost 4 bases at V and 5 bases at J; junction bases unmatched: 12. The CDR3 spans 18 residues. Germline lookup yields CDR1 SGHAT and CDR2 FQNNGV. CDR3 sequence reads: CASSSHPGLAGGYHEQYF. For the CDR3, the DNA is TGTGCCAGCAGCTCTCACCCTGGACTAGCGGGAGGGTACCACGAGCAGTACTTC.

The chain combines TRBV10-2 with TRBJ2-1; 8 bases agree with TRBD2. The V gene's germline CDR1 is WSHSY and CDR2 SAAADI. This CDR3 is built from 16 residues. J gave up 8 bases and V 0 bases, and 9 bases lay outside the gene matches. Here the CDR3 reads CASSESKGTSLDEQFF. As DNA, the CDR3 is TGCGCCAGCAGTGAGTCGAAGGGGACTAGTCTCGATGAGCAGTTCTTC.

V gene TRBV4-1 combines with J gene TRBJ1-6; 8 nucleotides line up with TRBD1. CDR1 and CDR2 (germline): MGHRA, YSYEKL. V lost 4 bases and J lost 7; bases outside the gene matches: 9. The CDR3 runs to 16 residues. The CDR3 spells CASSPPAGGANSPLHF. CDR3 nucleotide sequence: TGCGCCAGCAGCCCGCCAGCAGGGGGCGCGAATTCACCCCTCCACTTT.

The V call is TRBV5-1, the J call TRBJ2-1, with TRBD2 identical over 11 bases. The junction had 10 bases not matched to a gene; V was cut back by 0 bases and J by 8 bases. CDR1 SGHRS and CDR2 YFSETQ come from the germline V gene. The CDR3 loop spans 17 amino acids. CDR3 protein: CASSLAGTSGRRDEQFF. For the CDR3, the DNA is TGCGCCAGCAGCTTGGCCGGGACTAGCGGCCGTCGGGATGAGCAGTTCTTC.

The V gene is TRBV7-9, the J gene TRBJ2-7, with TRBD2 as a possible D gene (5 bases). CDR3 length: 16 residues. The V and J ends lost 0 bases and 3 bases respectively, with 15 bases between them. Germline V gene sequence: CDR1 SEHNR, CDR2 FQNEAQ (reference sequence). CDR3 sequence (DNA): TGTGCCAGCAGCTTAGCCTTCGGGATGCTCCGCTACGAGCAGTACTTC. As protein: CASSLAFGMLRYEQYF.

The chain has TRBV6-6 and TRBJ2-5, with TRBD2 identical over 10 bases. The assigned J gene may be wrong: the sequence end matches TRBJ2-7 better. Germline CDR1 and CDR2: MNHNY and SVGAGI (reference sequence). The CDR3 consists of 14 residues. CDR3 nucleotide sequence: TGTGCCAGCAATCTAGCGGGAGCCCTGAGCGAGCAGTACTTC. Translation gives CASNLAGALSEQYF.